One sample yielded the 2 T cell receptor beta chains listed below, sequenced in a study of breast tumors, draining lymph nodes, adjacent tissues. TCRdb called the multiplex PCR reads again in MiXCR, with one record for every CDR3 protein. Of roughly 80,000 distinct CDR3 sequences listed, 15% to 20% are singletons. Samples came from axillary lymph nodes draining the breast cancer. The sample was axillary lymph node tissue. The receptors derive from a female donor with breast cancer. Some clones in this sample may be carry-over from other donors' samples.

Ten or more counts support this clonotype. This chain joins TRBV6-2 or TRBV6-3 and TRBJ1-2; 8 bases align to TRBD1. J gave up 4 bases and V 2 bases, and 6 bases lay outside the gene matches. Germline values: CDR1 MNHEY, CDR2 SVGEGT. The CDR3 extends over 15 amino acids. CDR3 coding DNA: TGTGCCAGCAGTTACCAGGGACAGGCCCGCTATGGCTACACCTTC. Its translation: CASSYQGQARYGYTF.

The chain uses TRBV2 and TRBJ2-5, with TRBD2 identical over 9 bases. V shed 10 bases and J 2 bases; nucleotides not matched to a gene: 17. The germline gives CDR1 SNHLY, CDR2 FYNNEI. The CDR3 has 17 residues. The CDR3 DNA sequence: TGTGCCAACCTAGGACTAGCGTCTAGTCGGGGGCAAGAGACCCAGTACTTC. Translating it yields CANLGLASSRGQETQYF.